Reported below is one T cell receptor (beta chain). The antigen remains undetermined. The record originates from a study of beta chain features in type 1 diabetes. Whole-study findings and limits: Type 1 diabetes patients had TCRB CDR3s that were shorter (moderately but significantly so) in all four CD4+ subsets. Naive, central memory and regulatory TCRB repertoires appeared more similar among patients than healthy donors. Short templates might get an advantage during PCR, and this would be equal in patients and controls.

Trimming stripped 6 bases from V and 2 bases from J, with 9 bases between. This CDR3 region has 13 residues. Germline loops: CDR1 ENHRY, CDR2 SYGVKD. Based on CD45RO/CCR7/CD25/CD127/CD95/CD27, CD4+ regulatory, stem cell-like memory, naive and central memory cells were sorted. Sorting produced populations that all topped 98% purity. Reverse transcription of all isolated RNA meant that expressed TCRB transcripts were sequenced. Only in-frame clones appear in the TCRdb table, and some are missing; sequencing was by immunoSEQ multiplex PCR. This table holds around 710,000 clones, around 12% found once. The clonotype originates from a man in his thirties or forties with type 1 diabetes. The sample consisted of naive CD4+ T cells from blood. The chain recombines TRBV10-3 with TRBJ2-3; D gene ambiguous. The CDR3 DNA follows: TGTGCCATCAGAGAGGCAGTCACAGATACGCAGTATTTT. Protein product: CAIREAVTDTQYF.